A selection of T cell receptor beta chains follows, all from one sample in a study of T cells after yellow fever vaccination. Via MiXCR, TCRdb re-called the 5' RACE reads, giving one row per CDR3 protein. The table lists under 700,000 distinct CDR3 sequences, 17% of them singletons, with around a sixth in the top ten. This material consisted of PBMCs, taken less than 6 days after the first yellow fever vaccination. Source of these receptors: a man between 18 and 35 years old who received the YFV17D yellow fever vaccine. Both conserved end residues are part of each CDR3. The order of the fields is V gene, clone size, D gene, J gene, CDR3 protein, CDR3 DNA. The D gene is left open where the match is weak. Size values are once, few and many counts, or a class for expanded clones, and some rows have none.

TRBV6-1	many	NA	TRBJ1-2	CASSEGAGPGYGYTF	TGTGCCAGCAGTGAAGGGGCGGGCCCCGGCTATGGCTACACCTTC
TRBV27	few	NA	TRBJ2-3	CASGDSTDTQYF	TGTGCCAGCGGGGACTCCACAGATACGCAGTATTTT
TRBV12-3/TRBV12-4	few	NA	TRBJ2-5	CASSRGVEKETQYF	TGTGCCAGCTCGCGGGGAGTAGAGAAAGAGACCCAGTACTTC
TRBV12-2	NA	NA	TRBJ2-5	CASRPIAGWDETQYF	TGTGCAAGTCGCCCGATAGCGGGGTGGGATGAGACCCAGTACTTC
TRBV5-1	NA	NA	TRBJ2-3	CASTALPASAGSTDTQYF	TGCGCCAGCACCGCTCTCCCCGCTAGCGCGGGGAGCACAGATACGCAGTATTTT
TRBV5-1	many	NA	TRBJ2-7	CASSGPGSEEQYF	TGCGCCAGCAGCGGTCCAGGGTCAGAAGAGCAGTACTTC
TRBV5-1	many	TRBD1	TRBJ2-1	CASSFDRGNEQFF	TGCGCCAGCAGCTTTGACAGGGGGAATGAGCAGTTCTTC
TRBV11-2	few	NA	TRBJ2-5	CASSLGIRRGVETQYF	TGTGCCAGCAGCTTAGGAATCCGTAGGGGTGTGGAGACCCAGTACTTC
TRBV4-1	few	NA	TRBJ1-1	CASSQEQMNTEAFF	TGCGCCAGCAGCCAGGAGCAGATGAACACTGAAGCTTTCTTT
TRBV29-1	NA	TRBD1	TRBJ2-2	CSVDDRGDTGELFF	TGCAGCGTTGATGACAGGGGGGACACCGGGGAGCTGTTTTTT
TRBV7-2	few	NA	TRBJ1-1	CASRRGGMYTEAFF	TGTGCCAGCAGAAGAGGGGGGATGTACACTGAAGCTTTCTTT
TRBV29-1	few	NA	TRBJ1-1	CSVELHSTEAFF	TGCAGCGTTGAACTCCACTCCACTGAAGCTTTCTTT
TRBV11-1	few	NA	TRBJ1-2	CASSLALRGIRDYYGYTF	TGTGCCAGCAGCTTAGCGCTAAGAGGCATTAGGGATTACTATGGCTACACCTTC
TRBV7-3	NA	NA	TRBJ2-4	CASSLNPQLAKNIQYF	TGTGCCAGCAGCTTAAATCCTCAACTAGCCAAAAACATTCAGTACTTC
TRBV6-1	NA	TRBD2	TRBJ2-2	CASRPLAGGRGGELFF	TGTGCCAGCAGACCTCTAGCGGGGGGGCGAGGCGGGGAGCTGTTTTTT
TRBV5-4	few	NA	TRBJ1-1	CASSLYRRTGSEAFF	TGTGCCAGCAGCCTTTATCGACGGACGGGGTCTGAAGCTTTCTTT
TRBV5-4	few	NA	TRBJ2-1	CASSYEGGTYNEQFF	TGTGCCAGCTCCTACGAGGGGGGCACCTACAATGAGCAGTTCTTC
TRBV7-2	NA	NA	TRBJ2-7	CASSLGGLVYHEQYF	TGTGCCAGCAGCTTAGGTGGCCTAGTATACCACGAGCAGTACTTC
TRBV27	few	NA	TRBJ1-1	CASSLWGFPNTEAFF	TGTGCCAGCAGTTTATGGGGGTTCCCGAACACTGAAGCTTTCTTT
TRBV20-1	many	TRBD2	TRBJ2-5	CSAKVPGSGGQETQYF	TGCAGTGCGAAGGTCCCAGGTAGCGGGGGCCAAGAGACCCAGTACTTC
TRBV5-1	few	NA	TRBJ2-3	CASSTGLITDPAARTDTQYF	TGCGCCAGCAGCACTGGGCTCATTACAGACCCCGCCGCCCGCACAGATACGCAGTATTTT
TRBV15	NA	TRBD1	TRBJ2-5	CATSPDRVGETQYF	TGTGCCACCAGCCCCGACAGGGTGGGAGAGACCCAGTACTTC
TRBV11-2	NA	NA	TRBJ2-3	CASSPAADTQYF	TGTGCCAGCAGCCCGGCGGCGGATACGCAGTATTTT
TRBV7-2	few	NA	TRBJ1-2	CASSVQGSGGYTF	TGTGCCAGCAGCGTCCAAGGTTCTGGTGGCTACACCTTC
TRBV12-3/TRBV12-4	few	NA	TRBJ1-3	CASSLWFFSGNTIYF	TGTGCCAGCAGTTTATGGTTTTTCAGTGGAAACACCATATATTTT
TRBV27	NA	NA	TRBJ2-7	CASTSSLGFAYEQYF	TGTGCCAGCACTTCCTCGCTGGGGTTCGCCTACGAGCAGTACTTC
TRBV5-1	NA	NA	TRBJ1-1	CASSLAGTIMNTEAFF	TGCGCCAGCAGCTTGGCCGGGACAATAATGAACACTGAAGCTTTCTTT
TRBV7-8	NA	NA	TRBJ2-5	CASSPPDQETQYF	TGTGCCAGCAGCCCCCCGGACCAAGAGACCCAGTACTTC
TRBV11-1	once	NA	TRBJ2-7	CASSFPPGKFVAYEQYF	TGTGCCAGCAGCTTCCCTCCGGGGAAGTTTGTGGCCTACGAGCAGTACTTC
TRBV7-2	few	NA	TRBJ1-4	CASEIGSGEKLFF	TGTGCCAGCGAGATAGGGTCTGGTGAAAAACTGTTTTTT